The clone carrying this TCR beta chain appeared a few times. Antigen specificity is unknown. This sample is drawn from a study of beta chain features in type 1 diabetes. Study information: All samples yielded around 98 million examined sorted cells.

General study findings and limits: Insertions at VDJ junctions were less frequent in type 1 diabetes patients. These patients also deleted more nucleotides at the same junctions. Shortening of TCRB CDR3s, moderate but significant, appeared in all four CD4+ subsets of Type 1 diabetes patients.

Every bit of the isolated RNA underwent reverse transcription, so sequencing read expressed TCRB transcripts. Regulatory, naive and central memory T cell samples averaged around 3.5 million reads. TCRdb keeps only in-frame clones here, not all; method: immunoSEQ multiplex PCR. The table has 200,000 to 250,000 clones, approximately 14% seen once. This TCR came from a man younger than 45 with type 1 diabetes. Sequenced material: naive CD4+ T cells from blood.

CDR3 sequence reads: CASSSGGQGSYGYTF. CDR3 bases: TGTGCCAGCAGCTCAGGGGGACAGGGAAGCTATGGCTACACCTTC. This sequence joins TRBV7-2 and TRBJ1-2; 9 positions agree with TRBD1. The CDR3 loop spans 15 amino acids. In germline, CDR1 is SGHTA, CDR2 FQGNSA. With 4 bases clipped from V and 4 bases from J, the junction kept 7 bases outside the gene matches.